This entry features one T cell receptor beta chain sequence. Its matching antigen is unknown. The data derive from a study of T-cell reconstitution after alpha-beta-depleted transplantation in children. This CDR3 is 15 amino acids long. Germline V gives CDR1 SGHRS, CDR2 YFSETQ. V shed 5 bases, J shed 9 bases, and the junction held 14 bases outside the gene matches. Study observations and caveats: In patients about two months after transplant, alpha-beta T cells reportedly arose from several hundred expanded graft clones.

Unique molecular identifiers were used in preparing the TCRbeta library. TCRdb reprocessed the PCR reads with MiXCR, giving one entry per CDR3 protein. The top ten hold over 20% of the sample, which has 100,000 or so distinct CDR3 sequences, under 25% seen once. Sample: PBMCs, taken before TCRalphabeta/CD19-depleted stem cell transplant. This rearrangement joins TRBV5-1 to TRBJ2-1, with 7 bases lining up with TRBD2. The clonotype originates from a boy under 10 years old with acute lymphoblastic leukemia, due to receive a stem cell transplant. CDR3 loop: CASREVLAELGEQFF. CDR3 bases: TGCGCCAGCAGGGAGGTTCTAGCGGAGCTGGGTGAGCAGTTCTTC. The full variable domain, its missing parts supplied by reference TRBV5-1 and TRBJ2-1, is KAGVTQTPRYLIKTRGQQVTLSCSPISGHRSVSWYQQTPGQGLQFLFEYFSETQRNKGNFPGRFSGRQFSNSRSEMNVSTLELGDSALYLCASREVLAELGEQFFGPGTRLTVL.